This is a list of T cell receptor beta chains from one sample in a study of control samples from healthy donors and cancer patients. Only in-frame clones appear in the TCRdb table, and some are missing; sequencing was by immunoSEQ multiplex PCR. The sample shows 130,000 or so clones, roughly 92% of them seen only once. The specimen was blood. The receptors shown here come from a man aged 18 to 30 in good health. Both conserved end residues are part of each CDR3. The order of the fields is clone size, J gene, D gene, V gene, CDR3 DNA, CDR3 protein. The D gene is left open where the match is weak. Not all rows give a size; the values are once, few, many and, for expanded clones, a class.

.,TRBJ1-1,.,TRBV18,TGTGCCAGCTCACCATCCCCTGGGCAACTGGACGACACTGAAGCTTTCTTT,CASSPSPGQLDDTEAFF
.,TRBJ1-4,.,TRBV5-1,TGCGCCAGCAGCTTGGTTTCCGCAACTAATGAAAAACTGTTTTTT,CASSLVSATNEKLFF
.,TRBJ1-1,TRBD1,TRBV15,TGTGCCACCAGCAGTTCCCTAGGACAGGATGGCCCTGAAGCTTTCTTT,CATSSSLGQDGPEAFF
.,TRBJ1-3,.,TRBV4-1,TGCGCCAGCAGCCAAGAGGTTTGGGGAGGGGATGGAAACACCATATATTTT,CASSQEVWGGDGNTIYF
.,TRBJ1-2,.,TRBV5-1,TGCGCCAGCAGCCCGTCACAGGACCTGGGTGGCTACACCTTC,CASSPSQDLGGYTF
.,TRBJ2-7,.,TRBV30,TGTGCCTGGAGTGTCACAGGGTTTCCCTACGAGCAGTACTTC,CAWSVTGFPYEQYF
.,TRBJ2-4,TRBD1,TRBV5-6,TGTGCCAGCAGCTTGACAGGGGGAAACATTCAGTACTTC,CASSLTGGNIQYF
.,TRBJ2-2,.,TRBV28,TGTGCCAGCAGTTTACGGGGGACCGGGGAGCTGTTTTTT,CASSLRGTGELFF
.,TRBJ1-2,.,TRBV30,TGTGCCTGGTGGACGGTTAACTATGGCTACACCTTC,CAWWTVNYGYTF
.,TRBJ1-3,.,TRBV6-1,TGTGCCAGCAGTGAATTAGCCCGAAACACCATATATTTT,CASSELARNTIYF
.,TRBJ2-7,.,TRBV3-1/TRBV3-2,TGTGCCAGCAGCCAAGCCCTCGGAGAGCAGCGCTACGAGCAGTACTTC,CASSQALGEQRYEQYF
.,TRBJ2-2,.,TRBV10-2,TGCGCCAGCACTTCAAGCCCTAGGTATACGATGGACACCGGGGAGCTGTTTTTT,CASTSSPRYTMDTGELFF
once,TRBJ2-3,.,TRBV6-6,TGTGCCAGCAGTTACCGCTCGGGGAGCACAGATACGCAGTATTTT,CASSYRSGSTDTQYF
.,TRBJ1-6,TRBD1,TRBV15,TGTGCCACCAGGACGACAGGGACGGGATCACCCCTCCACTTT,CATRTTGTGSPLHF
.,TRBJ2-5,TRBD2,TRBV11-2,TGTGCCAGCAGCCGCGGACTAGCGGGGTTAGGGGAGACCCAGTACTTC,CASSRGLAGLGETQYF
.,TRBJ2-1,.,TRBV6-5,TGTGCCAGTCTACGGAACAATGAGCAGTTCTTC,CASLRNNEQFF
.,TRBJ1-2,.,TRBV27,TGTGCCAGCGGCCACCGATTGGGACTAATTAACTATGGCTACACCTTC,CASGHRLGLINYGYTF
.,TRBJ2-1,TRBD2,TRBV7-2,TGTGCCAGCAGCTCCACTCGAGCGGGGGGGTTCAACAATGAGCAGTTCTTC,CASSSTRAGGFNNEQFF
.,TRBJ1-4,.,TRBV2,TGTGCCAGCAGAGGCACCGGGACGGCCATGAGCAGACTGTTTTTT,CASRGTGTAMSRLFF
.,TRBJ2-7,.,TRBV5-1,TGCGCCAGCAGCTTCGGGCTCTCCTACGAGCAGTACTTC,CASSFGLSYEQYF
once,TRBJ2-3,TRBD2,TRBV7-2,TGTGCCAGCATCGTAGCGGGGGGGAGCACAGATACGCAGTATTTT,CASIVAGGSTDTQYF
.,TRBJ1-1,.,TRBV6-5,TGTGCCAGCAGTTATAGCATGCGGGTGAACACTGAAGCTTTCTTT,CASSYSMRVNTEAFF
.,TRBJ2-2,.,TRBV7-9,TGTGCCAGCAGCTTAGACAGGACGAACACCGGGGAGCTGTTTTTT,CASSLDRTNTGELFF
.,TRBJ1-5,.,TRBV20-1,TGCAGTGCTAGTCTAGGCCCGGTCGAGGGGTCGTCAGGCAGCAATCAGCCCCAGCATTTT,CSASLGPVEGSSGSNQPQHF